The TCR beta chain described here comes from a study of T cells after yellow fever vaccination. Germline assignment: CDR1 MNHEY and CDR2 SMNVEV (reference sequence). CDR3 size: 15 residues. V was shortened by 7 bases and J by 4 bases, with 19 bases between the two germline ends. From the 5' RACE reads, TCRdb called clonotypes with MiXCR, one entry per CDR3 protein. The sample has a few hundred thousand distinct CDR3 sequences; approximately 18% are singletons. This clonotype showed up just a few times. The sequence was collected from a man between 18 and 29 years old who received the YFV17D yellow fever vaccine. The chain carries TRBV27 and TRBJ1-2, with TRBD1 as a possible D gene (6 bases). The starting material was PBMCs, obtained before the yellow fever booster vaccination. CDR3 DNA sequence: TGTGCCAGCACTCCGTCCCCCACAGGGACCTATGGCTACACCTTC. Its protein is CASTPSPTGTYGYTF.